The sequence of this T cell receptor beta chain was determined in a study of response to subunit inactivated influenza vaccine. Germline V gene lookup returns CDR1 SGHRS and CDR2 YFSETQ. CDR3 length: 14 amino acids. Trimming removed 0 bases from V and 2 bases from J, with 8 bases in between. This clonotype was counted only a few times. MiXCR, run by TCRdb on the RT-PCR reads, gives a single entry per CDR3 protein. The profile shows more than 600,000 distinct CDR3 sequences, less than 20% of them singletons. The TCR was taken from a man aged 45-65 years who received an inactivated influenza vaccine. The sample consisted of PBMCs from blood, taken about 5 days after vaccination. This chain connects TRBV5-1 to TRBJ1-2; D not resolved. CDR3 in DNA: TGCGCCAGCAGCTTGGAACAAGTCAACTATGGCTACACCTTC. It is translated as CASSLEQVNYGYTF.